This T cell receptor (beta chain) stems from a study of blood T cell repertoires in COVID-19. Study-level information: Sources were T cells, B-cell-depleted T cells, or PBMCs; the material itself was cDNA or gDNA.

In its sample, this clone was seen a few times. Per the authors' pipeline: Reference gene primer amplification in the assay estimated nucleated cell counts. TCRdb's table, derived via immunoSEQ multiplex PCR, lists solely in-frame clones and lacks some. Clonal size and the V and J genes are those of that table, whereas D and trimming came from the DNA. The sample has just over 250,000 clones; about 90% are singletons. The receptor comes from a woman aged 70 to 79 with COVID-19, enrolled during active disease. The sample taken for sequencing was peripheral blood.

The CDR3 region is CASSQDLAGGGDTQYF. CDR3 DNA sequence: TGCGCCAGCAGCCAAGACCTAGCGGGAGGGGGAGATACGCAGTATTTT. The chain carries TRBV4-1 and TRBJ2-3, with 12 bases that match TRBD2. The J segment lost 5 bases and the V segment lost 0 bases, leaving 3 bases of the junction unmatched. This CDR3 is 16 amino acids long. The germline V gene has CDR1 MGHRA and CDR2 YSYEKL.